These T cell receptor beta chains were read from a single sample in a study of metastatic and nonmetastatic thyroid tumors. TCRdb re-analyzed the PCR reads using MiXCR. The sample carries fewer than 15,000 clones, 20% to 25% recorded once. The sample comprised tumor tissue. These receptor sequences come from a female donor with papillary thyroid cancer or a benign thyroid nodule (not recorded which). Some clones in this sample may be carry-over from other donors' samples. CDR3s leave out the opening cysteine and the closing phenylalanine or tryptophan. Each record gives: J gene, V gene, CDR3 length, CDR3 protein.

j_call: TRBJ1-3
v_call: TRBV30
cdr3_length: 11
cdr3_aa: AWNRDRGNTIY

j_call: TRBJ2-1
v_call: TRBV6-7
cdr3_length: 13
cdr3_aa: ASSPWGGGSNEQF

j_call: TRBJ2-2
v_call: TRBV6-1
cdr3_length: 15
cdr3_aa: ASRRERTGGLTGELF

j_call: TRBJ2-1
v_call: TRBV5-8
cdr3_length: 12
cdr3_aa: ASSTGGFYNEQF

j_call: TRBJ2-2
v_call: TRBV20-1
cdr3_length: 14
cdr3_aa: SASETGASNTGDLF

j_call: TRBJ2-5
v_call: TRBV4-1
cdr3_length: 14
cdr3_aa: ASSQTPGGGEETQY

j_call: TRBJ2-7
v_call: TRBV20-1
cdr3_length: 10
cdr3_aa: SAGATPYDQY

j_call: TRBJ2-5
v_call: TRBV29-1
cdr3_length: 10
cdr3_aa: SFGSGSETQY

j_call: TRBJ2-7
v_call: TRBV6-1
cdr3_length: 13
cdr3_aa: ASSASGTVAYEQY

j_call: TRBJ2-1
v_call: TRBV4-3
cdr3_length: 10
cdr3_aa: ASSLDRLEQF

j_call: TRBJ1-4
v_call: TRBV5-1
cdr3_length: 12
cdr3_aa: ASSFAGQFEKLF

j_call: TRBJ1-4
v_call: TRBV20-1
cdr3_length: 11
cdr3_aa: SALQATNEKLF

j_call: TRBJ2-7
v_call: TRBV20-1
cdr3_length: 12
cdr3_aa: SARQGTGVNEQY

j_call: TRBJ2-7
v_call: TRBV7-2
cdr3_length: 13
cdr3_aa: ASSLASRQGGEQY

j_call: TRBJ1-3
v_call: TRBV6-1
cdr3_length: 15
cdr3_aa: ASSERAGWGKGNTIY

j_call: TRBJ2-1
v_call: TRBV11-2
cdr3_length: 13
cdr3_aa: ATRRRDSHFNEQF

j_call: TRBJ2-2
v_call: TRBV11-2
cdr3_length: 12
cdr3_aa: ASSLSWVTGELF

j_call: TRBJ1-1
v_call: TRBV6-2/TRBV6-3
cdr3_length: 16
cdr3_aa: ASSSGRGTGKRETEAF

j_call: TRBJ2-2
v_call: TRBV11-1
cdr3_length: 14
cdr3_aa: ASSRRTAMNTGELF

j_call: TRBJ2-7
v_call: TRBV7-8
cdr3_length: 10
cdr3_aa: ASISSTNEQY

j_call: TRBJ1-1
v_call: TRBV27
cdr3_length: 12
cdr3_aa: ASSSRVCGLEAF

j_call: TRBJ1-5
v_call: TRBV19
cdr3_length: 12
cdr3_aa: ASSSPGPGQPQH

j_call: TRBJ2-1
v_call: TRBV7-8
cdr3_length: 15
cdr3_aa: ASSPSRLGWGYNEQF

j_call: TRBJ1-2
v_call: TRBV2
cdr3_length: 12
cdr3_aa: ASSDWGTGGDYT

j_call: TRBJ2-7
v_call: TRBV10-2
cdr3_length: 11
cdr3_aa: ATMPGGGHEQY

j_call: TRBJ2-7
v_call: TRBV20-1
cdr3_length: 12
cdr3_aa: SARAASGTYEQY

j_call: TRBJ2-2
v_call: TRBV19
cdr3_length: 15
cdr3_aa: ASSIGYRVLSTGELF

j_call: TRBJ2-1
v_call: TRBV3-1
cdr3_length: 14
cdr3_aa: ASSQDWLSGYNGQF

j_call: TRBJ2-3
v_call: TRBV25-1
cdr3_length: 13
cdr3_aa: ASSRALASTDTQY

j_call: TRBJ1-2
v_call: TRBV6-2/TRBV6-3
cdr3_length: 10
cdr3_aa: ASRWGAYGYT

j_call: TRBJ2-2
v_call: TRBV28
cdr3_length: 13
cdr3_aa: ASRTNSGNTGELF

j_call: TRBJ2-2
v_call: TRBV2
cdr3_length: 12
cdr3_aa: ASSESSNTGELF

j_call: TRBJ2-3
v_call: TRBV29-1
cdr3_length: 10
cdr3_aa: SVVTGPDTQY

j_call: TRBJ2-2
v_call: TRBV30
cdr3_length: 13
cdr3_aa: AWSVRRGSGGELF

j_call: TRBJ2-2
v_call: TRBV4-2
cdr3_length: 19
cdr3_aa: ASSQDRRAPRDSTNTGELF

j_call: TRBJ2-5
v_call: TRBV6-1
cdr3_length: 14
cdr3_aa: ASSQAGLDISGTQY

j_call: TRBJ2-7
v_call: TRBV25-1
cdr3_length: 12
cdr3_aa: ASSLLADVYEQY